The present entry profiles one T cell receptor beta chain with its context. What antigen it recognizes has not been identified. Base-call qualities are not available, and no considerably larger clone is one nucleotide away. This record belongs to a study of cytomegalovirus exposure and HLA in healthy donors (dated by TCRdb to the late 2010s). Background on the whole study: In an earlier analysis of approximately 500 of the donors, around 300 Gb of sequence data and about 110 million unique TCR beta sequences from some 170 million T cells were reported. Around 300 gigabases of sequencing data and 80 million or so unique TCR sequences were included in an early release covering several hundred HLA-typed donors. Among the roughly 400 genotyped donors, roughly 80% belonged to the genetic ancestry cluster associated with self-reported Caucasian donors. The study was designed to test whether signatures of past pathogen exposure could be identified by cataloging public T cell receptors. Using immunosequencing, the study profiled T cell repertoires from fewer than 850 subjects and related those repertoires to cytomegalovirus serostatus. Besides the first cohort of roughly 660 subjects, a separate validation cohort made up of roughly 120 different subjects was used. High-throughput TCR immunosequencing, statistical association of individual TCRs with disease status, and machine learning were combined to predict cytomegalovirus infection status. A later analysis re-examined previously published TCR beta repertoires from 500 to 700 donors and added high-resolution HLA genotyping to investigate patterns of TCR occurrence. The later analysis used no new phenotypic data to find candidate immune exposures, relying instead on TCR beta sequences and their occurrence across donors. An earlier analysis of around 580 of the donors used high-throughput TCR beta sequencing to judge whether each TCR beta V gene segment behaved as functional or pseudogenic. Alongside the repertoire data, information on donor age, sex, ethnicity and CMV serostatus was compiled. Genome-wide SNP genotypes for about 65% of the 666 donors were used in a later genetic analysis, which treated that subset as a discovery cohort. Every discovery cohort repertoire had been produced on one sequencing platform. Class I and class II HLA loci were covered by the typing at four-digit resolution. The number of donors typed differed by locus, with about 629-640 for A, B, C, DRB1 and DQB1, roughly 550 for DQA1, 606 for DPA1, and over 400 for DPB1. Because of strong linkage in the cohort, four or five DR-DQ haplotypes were treated as single units for association and clustering. Among some 410 genotyped donors of the cohort, an average of around 240,000 unique TCR beta nucleotide sequences were sequenced per donor, roughly a sixth of them non-productive. Broad study findings and their caveats: A further reported finding was that TCR beta sequences accurately predicted the HLA-A and HLA-B alleles for most subjects in the first cohort. According to a later analysis, parvovirus B19, influenza, CMV and Epstein-Barr virus appeared linked to several top co-occurrence clusters. In a later analysis, TCR association rates were found to vary across HLA loci, with the most associated TCRs seen for DRB1 alleles and the fewest for HLA-C alleles. Because HLA typing was missing for some donors at each locus, association tests included only the typed subset. A later analysis associated around 16,000 TCR beta sequences with specific HLA alleles at a false discovery rate of 0.05. A later genetic analysis associated a missense DCLRE1C variant with V-gene and J-gene trimming of TCR beta chains, and an independent cohort replicated the association. Strong co-occurrence of HLA alleles, especially DR and DQ, made assigning TCR associations to individual alleles difficult. Most CMV-associated TCR beta chains appeared to be HLA-restricted in a later analysis, and the HLA associations seemed to be driven largely by CMV exposure. Most TCR sequences were observed very rarely across donors, whereas some public TCRs were present in many individuals. Because counts were too low, under 20 rarely observed V segments, including chromosome 9 orphons, were left out of the earlier analysis of 587 of the donors. Linkage disequilibrium might explain the correlated functional status among segregating V segments, but an unknown experimental factor could not be excluded. An earlier analysis of roughly 570 of the donors showed that most TCR beta V segments appeared in productive rearrangements either about 87% or about 30% of the time, which broadly matched IMGT annotations. A total of fewer than 200 TCR beta chains were listed by the study as associated with cytomegalovirus. The classifier was reported to diagnose cytomegalovirus status with high specificity and sensitivity in both the original cohort and the validation cohort. A cluster of highly shared sequence variants was judged likely to represent a technical artifact of the sequencing pipeline. In vitro tests confirmed that a few of the cytomegalovirus-associated TCR beta chains recognize cytomegalovirus antigens. In a later analysis, HLA-associated TCR beta chains showed more clonal expansion and lower generation probabilities than non-associated chains that were equally common. The authors suggested that the approach could potentially be extended to other disease states and immunological phenotypes. Roughly uniform sequencing depth across donors was assumed in presence/absence analyses, although this assumption may not hold. The only immune exposure information available for the cohort was CMV serostatus. In a later genetic analysis, fewer N-insertions in productive TCRs were reported among donors in an Asian-associated ancestry cluster than the roughly 670-donor mean. Only TCR beta chains were sequenced in this cohort, and the absence of alpha or paired-chain data limited detectable features. Some IMGT-functional V segments, including TRBV6-2 and TRBV6-3, could not be distinguished by the 87-base-pair reads and were therefore excluded.

Germline trimming: 7 bases from V, 4 bases from J; junction bases outside gene matches: 7. The germline V gene gives CDR1 as SQVTM and CDR2 as ANQGSEA. The CDR3 runs 12 amino acids, cysteine and phenylalanine included. Only the CDR3 portion is preserved as DNA: 36 bases, with reading frame beginning at the first base. The cohort consisted of hundreds of healthy bone marrow donors. At the time of sampling, all cohort members were nominally healthy, though unrecorded immune exposures were likely present. The donor tested CMV seronegative and was one of the 352 seronegative cohort members. Every donor gave a peripheral blood sample, and the peripheral blood mononuclear cells from that sample were used for TCR beta sequencing. Genomic DNA extraction from the blood cell samples was performed with the Qiagen DNeasy Blood Extraction Kit. The method was the immunoSEQ multiplex PCR assay. For the multiplex PCR, a mixture combining 60 forward primers for TCR Vbeta segments and 13 reverse primers for TCR Jbeta segments was used. Amplification of the CDR3 region of rearranged TCR beta genes was performed with a multiplex PCR assay on genomic DNA. The Illumina HiSeq System was used to sequence the amplified TCR beta libraries as 87-base-pair reads. As for the original processing: A later analysis tallied 75 million to 95 million unique TCR beta chains across the 700 or so repertoires, and approximately 9.9 million of those chains were shared by two or more donors. Raw reads were error-corrected and collapsed into unique sequences with a nearest-neighbor algorithm that merged closely related sequences to remove PCR and sequencing errors. V, D and J gene segments were assigned by aligning CDR3 sequences to IMGT reference sequences. Each retained sequence needed at least a six-nucleotide match to both a V gene segment and a J gene segment. Rearrangements were called productive when the CDR3 lacked stop codons and stayed in frame with V and J; all others were non-productive. Following IMGT convention, CDR3 was defined as the stretch from the second conserved V-encoded cysteine up to the conserved J-encoded phenylalanine. In an earlier analysis of more than 550 of the donors, sequences lacking an unambiguous match to a single V gene segment were excluded. An earlier analysis of just under 600 of the donors called V segments functional above 56.7% productive rearrangements and segregating when the between-donor standard deviation exceeded 5%. A statistical classification framework was built for diagnosing cytomegalovirus status from the catalog of TCR beta chain sequences. A later analysis assigned V and J genes by comparing TCR nucleotide sequences with IMGT/GENE-DB human TR gene sequences. Using the TCRdist pipeline, a later analysis assigned CDR3 sequences along with most-parsimonious VDJ recombination scenarios. A later analysis defined each TCR beta chain by its CDR3 amino acid sequence plus V-gene family, and excluded reads lacking a unique V-gene family. As a way to deal with suspected cross-contamination and a sequencing artifact, a later analysis dropped over 550 nucleotide sequences that were highly shared and had low generation probability. A later analysis calculated a clonal expansion index for each public chain from normalized within-repertoire ranks of inferred template counts. In a later analysis, generation probabilities were computed with a VDJ recombination model fitted to out-of-frame rearrangements, and the resulting probabilities were checked against IGoR. A later analysis scored TCR-TCR, TCR-HLA and TCR-CMV co-occurrence with hypergeometric tests, applying a repertoire-size bias correction to TCR pairs. False discovery rates were estimated in a later analysis by permuting HLA or CMV assignments 20 times. A later analysis grouped co-occurring TCRs with DBSCAN, adding TCRdist sequence similarity when clustering within HLA-allele-positive subsets. Co-occurrence clustering excluded repertoires with fewer than 30,000 or more than 120,000 public chains, plus five with anomalous nucleotide sharing. TCRdb limited this immuneACCESS table to in-frame rearrangements with V and J called. A share of clones is missing; checked studies link under half to unresolved V genes, and the rest is unexplained. V and J calls plus clone size are reproduced from that table; the DNA served to infer D and trimming. The sample table holds under 250,000 clones, of which 75% to 80% were seen once. 1.5% to 2% of the sample is in the top ten clones.

The sequence is built from TRBV29-1 and TRBJ2-7; the central 7 bases match TRBD1. The source material was PBMCs. The receptor's source is a male donor in good health and CMV-seronegative. The encoded CDR3 is CSAGTELYEQYF. The base sequence is TGCAGCGCCGGGACAGAACTATACGAGCAGTACTTC.